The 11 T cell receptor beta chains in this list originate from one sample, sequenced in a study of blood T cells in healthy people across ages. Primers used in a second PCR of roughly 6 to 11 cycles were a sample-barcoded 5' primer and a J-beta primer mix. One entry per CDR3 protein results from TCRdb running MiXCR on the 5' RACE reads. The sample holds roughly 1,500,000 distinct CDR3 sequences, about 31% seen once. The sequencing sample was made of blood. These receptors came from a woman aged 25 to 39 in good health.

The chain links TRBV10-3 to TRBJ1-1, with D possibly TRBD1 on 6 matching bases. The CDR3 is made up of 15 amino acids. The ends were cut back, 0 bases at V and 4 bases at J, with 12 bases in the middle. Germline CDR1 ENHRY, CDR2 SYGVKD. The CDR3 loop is CAISESRTALTEAFF. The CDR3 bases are TGTGCCATCAGTGAGTCGAGGACAGCCCTCACTGAAGCTTTCTTT.

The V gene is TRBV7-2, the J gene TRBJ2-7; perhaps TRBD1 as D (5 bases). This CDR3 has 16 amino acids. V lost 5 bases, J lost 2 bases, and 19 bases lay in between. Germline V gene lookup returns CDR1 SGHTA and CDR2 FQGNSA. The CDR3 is CASSPQLRQGPYEQYF. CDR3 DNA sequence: TGTGCCAGCAGCCCTCAGTTGAGGCAGGGCCCCTACGAGCAGTACTTC. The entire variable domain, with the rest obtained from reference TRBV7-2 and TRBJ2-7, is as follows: GAGVSQSPSNKVTEKGKDVELRCDPISGHTALYWYRQSLGQGLEFLIYFQGNSAPDKSGLPSDRFSAERTGGSVSTLTIQRTQQEDSAVYLCASSPQLRQGPYEQYFGPGTRLTVT.

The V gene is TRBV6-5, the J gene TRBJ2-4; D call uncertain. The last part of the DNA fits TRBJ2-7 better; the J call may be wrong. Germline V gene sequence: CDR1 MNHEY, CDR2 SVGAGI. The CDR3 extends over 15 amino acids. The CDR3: CASSYLQGRRYEQYF. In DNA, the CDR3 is TGTGCCAGCAGTTATCTACAAGGACGTCGCTACGAGCAGTACTTC.

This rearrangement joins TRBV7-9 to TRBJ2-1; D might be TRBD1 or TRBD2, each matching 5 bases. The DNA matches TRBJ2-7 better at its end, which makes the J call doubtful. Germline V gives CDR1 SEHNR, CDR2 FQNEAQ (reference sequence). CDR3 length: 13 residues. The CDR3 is CAQLWGRECEQYF. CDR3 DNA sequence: TGTGCCCAGCTCTGGGGCAGGGAGTGCGAGCAGTACTTC.

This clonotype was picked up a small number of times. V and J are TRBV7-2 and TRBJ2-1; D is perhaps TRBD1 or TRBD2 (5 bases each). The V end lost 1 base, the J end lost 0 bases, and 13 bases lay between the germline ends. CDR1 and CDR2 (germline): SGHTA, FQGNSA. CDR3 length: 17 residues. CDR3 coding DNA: TGTGCCAGCAGCTTAGGGCCGGGACCCATCTCCTACAATGAGCAGTTCTTC. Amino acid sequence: CASSLGPGPISYNEQFF.

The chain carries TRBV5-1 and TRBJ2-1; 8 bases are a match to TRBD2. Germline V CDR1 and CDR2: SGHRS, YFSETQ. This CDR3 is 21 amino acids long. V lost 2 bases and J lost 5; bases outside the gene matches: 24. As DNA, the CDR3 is TGCGCCAGCAGCTTCCCCCATGTAAGGTCTAGCGGGCCAACCTCGGACAATGAGCAGTTCTTC. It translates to CASSFPHVRSSGPTSDNEQFF.

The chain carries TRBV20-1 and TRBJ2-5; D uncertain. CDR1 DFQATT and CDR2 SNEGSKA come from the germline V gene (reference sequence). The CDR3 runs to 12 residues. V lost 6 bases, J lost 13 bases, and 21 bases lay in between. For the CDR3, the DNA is TGCAGTGCCTCCGAGAATCCAGAGGTAATGTACTTC. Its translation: CSASENPEVMYF.

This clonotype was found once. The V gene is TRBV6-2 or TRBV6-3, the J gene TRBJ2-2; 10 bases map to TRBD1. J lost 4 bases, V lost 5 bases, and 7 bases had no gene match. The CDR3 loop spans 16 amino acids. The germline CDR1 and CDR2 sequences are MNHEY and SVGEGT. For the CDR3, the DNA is TGTGCCAGCAGTCGCCGGGACAGGGGTATCACCGGGGAGCTGTTTTTT. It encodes CASSRRDRGITGELFF.

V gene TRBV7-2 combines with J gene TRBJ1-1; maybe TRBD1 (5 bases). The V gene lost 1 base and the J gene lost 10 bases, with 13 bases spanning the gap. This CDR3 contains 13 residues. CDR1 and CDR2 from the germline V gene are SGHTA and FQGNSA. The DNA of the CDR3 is TGTGCCAGCAGCTTAGATTTTGCCGGGGGAGCTTTCTTT. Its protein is CASSLDFAGGAFF.

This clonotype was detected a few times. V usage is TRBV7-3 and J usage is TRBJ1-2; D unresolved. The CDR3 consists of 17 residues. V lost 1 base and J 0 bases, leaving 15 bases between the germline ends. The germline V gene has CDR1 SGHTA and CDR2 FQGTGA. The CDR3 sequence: CASSLSPAQASNYGYTF. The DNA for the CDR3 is TGTGCCAGCAGCTTAAGTCCAGCCCAGGCCTCTAACTATGGCTACACCTTC.

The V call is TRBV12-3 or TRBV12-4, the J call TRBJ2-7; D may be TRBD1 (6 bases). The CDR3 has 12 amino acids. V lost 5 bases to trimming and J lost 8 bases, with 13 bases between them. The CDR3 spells CASSITGSQQYF. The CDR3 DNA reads TGTGCCAGCAGTATAACAGGGAGCCAGCAGTACTTC.